This T cell receptor (beta chain) was recorded in a study of blood T cell repertoires in COVID-19. Study as a whole: Material from acute and convalescent COVID-19 was sourced from the United States, Italy and Spain. T cells, B-cell-depleted T cells, or PBMCs supplied cDNA or gDNA.

This clone has a single count. Authors' methods: Estimation of nucleated cell counts was performed using reference gene primer amplification. Clones were sequenced by immunoSEQ multiplex PCR, and TCRdb holds only the in-frame ones, with some missing. V and J calls and clone size are as listed in that table; D and trimming were resolved from the DNA. The table has about 15,000 clones, over 80% seen once. The germline V and J ends were trimmed by 0 bases and 5 bases, with 11 bases remaining between them. Germline CDR1 SGHRS, CDR2 YFSETQ. There are 14 residues in the CDR3. This TCR was sampled from a human donor in a cohort sampled during active COVID-19. This chain connects TRBV5-1 to TRBJ1-1; D call uncertain. The sequencing input was peripheral blood. CDR3 in amino acids: CASSLERVETEAFF. In DNA form, the CDR3 reads TGCGCCAGCAGCTTGGAGAGGGTTGAGACTGAAGCTTTCTTT. Full variable domain (outside the CDR3, taken from reference TRBV5-1 and TRBJ1-1): KAGVTQTPRYLIKTRGQQVTLSCSPISGHRSVSWYQQTPGQGLQFLFEYFSETQRNKGNFPGRFSGRQFSNSRSEMNVSTLELGDSALYLCASSLERVETEAFFGQGTRLTVV.